This T cell receptor (beta chain) was retrieved from a study of cytomegalovirus exposure and HLA in healthy donors. Overall study context: Most donors, 80% to 90% of some 400 genotyped, fell in the Caucasian-associated ancestry cluster. Study results and caveats: Most likely, a cluster of highly shared sequence variants arose as a sequencing artifact.

This clone was observed a handful of times. Its antigen remains unknown. PCR was performed using 60 Vbeta and 13 Jbeta primers. In the source study's methods: Unique TCR beta chains numbered approximately 80 million in a later analysis, with about 11 million shared. Measured with immunoSEQ multiplex PCR; TCRdb has only the in-frame clones, and not every one. V, J and clone size are those of that table, while D and trimming were read from the DNA. The sample includes 90,000 to 110,000 clones, 70% to 80% seen only once; the top ten take 2% to 2.5%. This CDR3 contains 12 residues. Trimming shortened V by 4 bases and J by 1 base, and 5 bases separated the two germline ends. In germline, CDR1 is SGHRS, CDR2 YFSETQ.

V gene TRBV5-1 combines with J gene TRBJ2-5; D uncertain. The origin of this receptor is a man younger than 45 in good health and CMV-seronegative. The sequenced sample consisted of PBMCs. CDR3 sequence: CASSPSQETQYF. CDR3 nucleotides: TGCGCCAGCAGCCCGTCCCAAGAGACCCAGTACTTC.